The clone carrying this T cell receptor (beta chain) was counted between two and nine times. Donors underwent one heparinised blood draw, about 0.12 L on average. Central memory, naive, regulatory and stem cell-like memory CD4+ cells were sorted by CD45RO/CCR7/CD25/CD127/CD95/CD27. This entry is derived from a study of beta chain features in type 1 diabetes. From germline, CDR1 is GTSNPN and CDR2 SVGIG (reference sequence). The V and J ends lost 0 bases and 4 bases, in that order; junction bases with no gene match: 0. The CDR3 is 13 residues long. Sequenced material consisted of expressed TCRB transcripts (all of the isolated RNA was reverse transcribed). TCRdb keeps only in-frame clones here, not all; method: immunoSEQ multiplex PCR. The sample lists under 450,000 clones, approximately 13% occurring once.

The clonotype was recovered from a man aged 25 to 40 in good health. The sequenced sample consisted of naive CD4+ T cells from blood. The V call is TRBV30, the J call TRBJ1-2, with 9 bases identical to TRBD1. The CDR3 loop is CAWSVQGAYGYTF. The CDR3 DNA reads TGTGCCTGGAGTGTACAGGGGGCCTATGGCTACACCTTC.